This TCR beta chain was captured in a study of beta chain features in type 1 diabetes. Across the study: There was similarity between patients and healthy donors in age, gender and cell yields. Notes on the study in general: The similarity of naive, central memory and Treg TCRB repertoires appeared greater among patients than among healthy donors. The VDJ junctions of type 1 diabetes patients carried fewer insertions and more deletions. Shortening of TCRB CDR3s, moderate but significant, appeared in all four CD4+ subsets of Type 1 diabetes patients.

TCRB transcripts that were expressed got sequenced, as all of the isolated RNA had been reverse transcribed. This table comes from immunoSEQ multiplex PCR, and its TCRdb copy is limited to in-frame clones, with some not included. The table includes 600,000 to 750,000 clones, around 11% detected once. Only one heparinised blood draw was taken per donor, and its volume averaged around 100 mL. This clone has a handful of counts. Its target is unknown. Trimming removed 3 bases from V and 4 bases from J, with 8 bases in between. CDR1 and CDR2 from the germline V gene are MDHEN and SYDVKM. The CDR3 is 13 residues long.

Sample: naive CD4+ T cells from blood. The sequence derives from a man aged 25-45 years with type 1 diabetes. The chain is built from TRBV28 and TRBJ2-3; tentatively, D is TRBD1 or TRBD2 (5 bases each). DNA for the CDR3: TGTGCCAGCAGTTTTCAGGGACCAGATACGCAGTATTTT. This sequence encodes CASSFQGPDTQYF.